A selection of T cell receptor beta chains follows, all from one sample in a study of cytomegalovirus exposure and HLA in healthy donors. Assay: immunoSEQ multiplex PCR; the TCRdb copy retains only in-frame clones and omits some. The sample holds about 140,000 clones; around 85% are singletons and the top ten take 4% to 5%. Sequencing input: PBMCs. The receptors derive from a man in his forties in good health and CMV-seropositive. The CDR3 runs from the conserved cysteine through the conserved F or W. The order of the fields is V gene, CDR3 protein.

TRBV6-1 CASTTGGDQEAQYF
TRBV5-6 CASSLADISGANVLTF
TRBV14 CASSPGSGGPYEQYF
TRBV7-2 CASRKPGGFYGYTF
TRBV5-1 CASSPGTANTGELFF
TRBV6-1 CASISGTSTGELFF
TRBV5-1 CASRRLWDRGHEQYF
TRBV9 CASSVVPGDRADTQYF
TRBV10-2 CASSDGGSEAFF
TRBV7-2 CASSSFLGTGVRDGELFF
TRBV27 CASSQGRGYTF
TRBV5-4 CASSLSAGGGDEQFF
TRBV13 CASSSAGLGDTDTQYF
TRBV15 CATRSGLAGLYTQYF
TRBV7-2 CASSSRGPLTDTQYF
TRBV7-9 CASSLRGFEETQYF
TRBV6-5 CASSVTYSNQPQHF